These 21 T cell receptor beta chains came from one sample sequenced in a study of regulatory T cells in long-lasting Graves disease. Sequencing libraries for TCR beta were prepared with iRepertoire HTBI primers and Arm-PCR of CDR3 regions. TCRdb processed the multiplex PCR reads anew with MiXCR; each CDR3 protein has one entry. The data show about 540,000 distinct CDR3 sequences, less than 15% seen once. The time point denotes: newly diagnosed GD, antithyroid drugs for less than 3 months. From PBMCs, RNA was extracted and then used to make the TCR library. These same records also appear under a second study, on T cells in Graves' hyperthyroidism and ophthalmopathy.

The sequencing here drew on peripheral blood mononuclear cells (PBMCs), taken at new diagnosis, from a patient treated with antithyroid drugs. The origin of the receptors is a man aged 30-40 years with Graves disease.

This clonotype was recorded at least ten times. V gene TRBV6-2 or TRBV6-3 combines with J gene TRBJ2-7, with TRBD2 matching 10 bases. The CDR3 totals 14 residues. Per germline, CDR1 MNHEY and CDR2 SVGEGT. Trimming took 4 bases from V and 2 from J; bases not matched to a gene: 2. CDR3 nucleotide sequence: TGTGCCAGCAGTTTAGCGGGAGGAACCTACGAGCAGTACTTC. Residues: CASSLAGGTYEQYF.

V and J are TRBV7-9 and TRBJ1-3, with D maybe TRBD1 (6 bases). CDR1 is SEHNR, CDR2 FQNEAQ, per germline (reference sequence). The CDR3 has 16 residues. Trimming took off 1 base at V and 2 bases at J, with 12 bases between the two ends. The chain's CDR3 is CASSLGTAGAGNTIYF. CDR3 bases: TGTGCCAGCAGCTTAGGCACGGCAGGGGCTGGAAACACCATATATTTT.

This clonotype was detected ten times or more. Germline is not matched at one junction end, which may reflect a read error. This rearrangement joins TRBV7-2 to TRBJ2-5, with 7 bases aligning to TRBD2. CDR1 is SGHTA, CDR2 FQGNSA, per germline. CDR3 length equals 14 residues. The CDR3 coding sequence is TGTGCCAGCAGATTAGCGGGCGGGAAAGAGACCCAGTACTTC. Encoded protein: CASRLAGGKETQYF.

A few counts support this clonotype. The chain combines TRBV5-5 with TRBJ2-5; 13 bases match TRBD2. Per germline, CDR1 SGHKS and CDR2 YYEKEE (reference sequence). The V and J ends lost 4 bases and 6 bases, in that order; junction bases with no gene match: 6. The CDR3 runs to 15 residues. The CDR3 nucleotides are TGTGCCAGCAGCGCCGGACTAGCGGGAGATCAGACCCAGTACTTC. This gives the protein CASSAGLAGDQTQYF.

The chain joins TRBV11-3 to TRBJ2-4; D possibly corresponds to TRBD1 (6 bases). CDR1 and CDR2 (germline): SGHNT, YENEEA. The CDR3 contains 15 residues. Trimming took 5 bases from V and 3 from J, leaving 14 bases between them. The CDR3 coding sequence is TGTGCCAGCAGCCTTACCGGGACAATCAAAAACATTCAGTACTTC. It is translated as CASSLTGTIKNIQYF.

This clonotype was seen ten or more times. The chain has TRBV7-8 and TRBJ2-1, with 9 nucleotides matching TRBD2. V was clipped by 2 bases and J by 7 bases; unmatched bases: 3. The CDR3 covers 14 residues. Germline assignment: CDR1 SGHVS and CDR2 FQNEAQ. CDR3 sequence reads: CASSLRLAVNEQFF. The CDR3 bases are TGTGCCAGCAGCTTACGACTAGCGGTTAATGAGCAGTTCTTC.

This clonotype was seen repeatedly, ten times or more. The V gene is TRBV5-1, the J gene TRBJ2-3; 7 positions match TRBD1. The CDR3 has 16 amino acids. Germline trimming cut 4 bases from V and 3 bases from J; bases unmatched to any gene: 11. Germline V gene lookup returns CDR1 SGHRS and CDR2 YFSETQ. CDR3 residues: CASSVYSGTETDTQYF. The CDR3 nucleotides are TGCGCCAGCAGCGTCTACTCCGGGACAGAAACAGATACGCAGTATTTT.

The sample holds many counts of this clonotype. The chain recombines TRBV7-3 with TRBJ1-2; weak D call: TRBD1 (6 bases). V shed 4 bases and J shed 5 bases, with 11 bases lying between them. The germline V gene has CDR1 SGHTA and CDR2 FQGTGA. This CDR3 is 13 amino acids long. The CDR3 reads CASSSDSLYGYTF. For the CDR3, the DNA is TGTGCCAGCAGCTCGGACAGCCTGTATGGCTACACCTTC.

Ten or more counts support this clonotype. The chain uses TRBV12-3 or TRBV12-4 and TRBJ2-5, with 14 bases lining up with TRBD2. CDR3 length equals 15 residues. V shed 7 bases, J shed 6 bases, and the junction held 7 bases outside the gene matches. In nucleotides, the CDR3 is TGTGCCAGCAACGGGACTAGCGGGAGTGGAAAGACCCAGTACTTC. Its protein product is CASNGTSGSGKTQYF.

This clonotype came up a few times. The chain employs TRBV6-5 and TRBJ2-3; 7 positions agree with TRBD2. The CDR3 has 14 amino acids. Germline V gene lookup returns CDR1 MNHEY and CDR2 SVGAGI. After removal of 4 bases from V and 5 bases from J, the junction contained 6 bases not matched to a gene. CDR3 nucleotides: TGTGCCAGCAGTTTTTCGGGAGGATTAGATACGCAGTATTTT. This codes for CASSFSGGLDTQYF.

V is TRBV10-3 and J is TRBJ1-1; D may be TRBD1 (5 bases). V lost 7 bases and J lost 1, with 13 bases in between. Germline V gene lookup returns CDR1 ENHRY and CDR2 SYGVKD. CDR3 length equals 14 residues. This chain's CDR3 is CAITRDGENTEAFF. In DNA form, the CDR3 reads TGTGCCATCACCCGGGACGGGGAGAACACTGAAGCTTTCTTT.

The chain combines TRBV6-1 with TRBJ1-4; D gene uncertain. Germline assignment: CDR1 MNHNS and CDR2 SASEGT. The CDR3 length is 16 residues. V lost 6 bases, J lost 10 bases, and 24 bases lay in between. CDR3 loop: CASSSEKIYYVGKLFF. The CDR3 DNA reads as TGTGCCAGCAGCTCAGAAAAAATCTATTATGTTGGAAAACTGTTTTTT.

The table lists this clonotype with a few counts. This chain connects TRBV6-5 to TRBJ1-3, with D unclear. Germline V lookup: CDR1 MNHEY, CDR2 SVGAGI. The CDR3 is 11 amino acids. V dropped 2 bases and J dropped 15 bases, with 11 bases sitting between them. The CDR3 region has the DNA TGTGCCAGCAGTTACGGGCCTCGAGCATATTTT. Translating it yields CASSYGPRAYF.

Details on this clonotype: It is likely a read error: a sequence one base away is far more abundant. The chain is built from TRBV7-2 and TRBJ2-3, with D maybe TRBD2 (6 bases). The J call is in doubt because the DNA end fits TRBJ2-1 better. The CDR3 spans 13 residues. Looked up from germline, CDR1 is SGHTA and CDR2 is FQGNSA. The CDR3 DNA sequence: TGTGCCAGCGGGAGGCTACTCCCAGAGACCCAGTTCTTC. This translates into CASGRLLPETQFF.

This clonotype has just a few counts. This chain uses TRBV12-3 or TRBV12-4 with TRBJ2-7, with D possibly being TRBD2 (5 bases). V was pared by 8 bases and J by 0 bases, with 14 bases between. The CDR3 has 14 residues. The CDR3 spells CASRLSGISYEQYF. CDR3 nucleotide sequence: TGTGCCAGCCGGTTAAGCGGCATCTCCTACGAGCAGTACTTC.

Only a few counts were recorded for this clonotype. The chain recombines TRBV6-1 with TRBJ1-2; D gene unclear. The CDR3 covers 12 residues. Germline lookup yields CDR1 MNHNS and CDR2 SASEGT. Between the trimmed V and J ends, which lost 6 bases and 4 bases, there was a span of 9 bases. The CDR3 reads CASSQGFYGYTF. The DNA of the CDR3 is TGTGCCAGCAGCCAAGGATTCTATGGCTACACCTTC.

The chain links TRBV20-1 to TRBJ2-1, with unresolved D. CDR3 length equals 13 residues. The V gene's germline CDR1 is DFQATT and CDR2 SNEGSKA (reference sequence). Trimming shortened V by 0 bases and J by 6 bases, and 9 bases separated the two germline ends. The CDR3, as DNA: TGCAGTGCTAGAGACGGGTTTTCCAATGAGCAGTTCTTC. Its translation: CSARDGFSNEQFF.

In the case of this clonotype: At one boundary the junction diverges from the germline segment, which might be a read error. The V call is TRBV5-1, the J call TRBJ2-1; the D gene could be TRBD1 or TRBD2 (6 bases each). There are 11 residues in the CDR3. Germline CDR1 SGHRS, CDR2 YFSETQ. As DNA, the CDR3 is TGCGCCGGCAGCGAGGGGGGTGAGCAGTTCTTC. Protein sequence: CAGSEGGEQFF.

The sample holds many counts of this clonotype. The rearrangement links TRBV12-3 or TRBV12-4 to TRBJ2-1; 10 nucleotides line up with TRBD2. This CDR3 comprises 14 residues. V shed 5 bases and J 5 bases; nucleotides not matched to a gene: 3. The CDR3 protein is CASSGGLADNEQFF. The CDR3 DNA reads TGTGCCAGCAGTGGTGGACTAGCGGACAATGAGCAGTTCTTC.

This clonotype was counted only a few times. An end of the junction does not agree with germline; a read error may underlie this. The V and J genes are TRBV7-2 and TRBJ2-7; D is ambiguous. From germline, CDR1 is SGHTA and CDR2 FQGNSA. The CDR3 extends over 17 amino acids. The CDR3 region has the DNA TGCGCCAGCAGCTTCGTCACAGTTCTTATCAGCTCCTACGAGCAGTACTTC. Its translation: CASSFVTVLISSYEQYF.

This clonotype was recorded at least ten times. This chain joins TRBV5-1 and TRBJ2-1; 9 bases fit TRBD1. Trimming took 5 bases from V and 4 from J; bases not matched to a gene: 7. The V gene's germline CDR1 is SGHRS and CDR2 YFSETQ. This CDR3 comprises 15 residues. The CDR3 sequence: CASSSIGTGYNEQFF. The DNA of the CDR3 is TGCGCCAGCAGTTCTATCGGGACAGGGTACAATGAGCAGTTCTTC. Looking up the rest from reference TRBV5-1 and TRBJ2-1 gives the full variable domain: KAGVTQTPRYLIKTRGQQVTLSCSPISGHRSVSWYQQTPGQGLQFLFEYFSETQRNKGNFPGRFSGRQFSNSRSEMNVSTLELGDSALYLCASSSIGTGYNEQFFGPGTRLTVL.